Below are 29 T cell receptor beta chains sequenced from a single sample in a study of T cell responses to AZD1222 COVID-19 vaccine. TCRdb's table, derived via immunoSEQ multiplex PCR, lists solely in-frame clones and lacks some. Of under 200,000 clones listed, 80% to 90% are singletons. The material sequenced was peripheral blood, taken on day 0 of MenACWY control vaccination. The source of these receptors is an adult in good health.

The chain carries TRBV7-9 and TRBJ1-5; 11 bases map to TRBD1. The germline V gene has CDR1 SEHNR and CDR2 FQNEAQ (reference sequence). The CDR3 consists of 15 residues. The junction had 4 bases not matched to a gene; V was cut back by 1 base and J by 8 bases. Here the CDR3 DNA reads TGTGCCAGCAGCTTAGGGGACAGGGGGTTAGAGCCCCAGCATTTT. Translated: CASSLGDRGLEPQHF.

The rearrangement joins TRBV28 to TRBJ1-2, with 7 bases aligning to TRBD1. The V gene end was trimmed by 6 bases and the J gene end by 4 bases; junction bases not matched to a gene: 5. In germline, CDR1 is MDHEN, CDR2 SYDVKM. This CDR3 has 13 amino acids. CDR3 sequence: CASRRDRLYGYTF. CDR3 nucleotides: TGTGCCAGCAGGAGGGACAGACTCTATGGCTACACCTTC.

The rearrangement uses TRBV5-1 and TRBJ2-3; 8 bases align to TRBD2. The germline CDR1 and CDR2 sequences are SGHRS and YFSETQ. Trimming cost V 4 bases and J 2 bases; bases outside gene matches: 9. The CDR3 spans 16 residues. CDR3 DNA: TGCGCCAGCAGCCCCCTCCGGGGGGGGGTCACAGATACGCAGTATTTT. Protein: CASSPLRGGVTDTQYF.

In the case of this clone: Additional DNA sequences in this sample encode the identical CDR3. The rearrangement uses TRBV7-3 and TRBJ1-1; D is unresolved. The germline V and J ends were trimmed by 0 bases and 4 bases, with 6 bases remaining between them. Germline V gene lookup returns CDR1 SGHTA and CDR2 FQGTGA. This CDR3 has 13 residues. CDR3 sequence reads: CASSLTGGTEAFF. CDR3 nucleotide sequence: TGTGCCAGCAGCTTAACGGGAGGCACTGAAGCTTTCTTT.

V and J are TRBV5-1 and TRBJ2-3; TRBD2 matches at 8 bases. Germline V CDR1 and CDR2: SGHRS, YFSETQ. Trimming took 0 bases from V and 9 from J; bases not matched to a gene: 3. The CDR3 extends over 13 amino acids. Here the CDR3 reads CASSLAGGETQYF. CDR3 nucleotide sequence: TGCGCCAGCAGCTTGGCCGGGGGGGAGACGCAGTATTTT.

V usage is TRBV2 and J usage is TRBJ2-7, with TRBD1 identical over 8 bases. Germline-derived CDR1 and CDR2 are SNHLY and FYNNEI. The CDR3 is 18 residues long. Trimming at V came to 4 bases and at J to 7 bases, leaving 21 bases not matched to a gene. The CDR3 protein is CASSVSGTGLFGAGEQYF. The CDR3 bases are TGTGCCAGCAGTGTGTCCGGGACAGGACTTTTTGGGGCGGGTGAGCAGTACTTC.

The gene calls are TRBV28 and TRBJ1-2, with D possibly TRBD1 on 6 matching bases. The V end was cut by 3 bases, the J end by 5 bases, with 10 bases between. The CDR3 loop spans 13 amino acids. CDR1 and CDR2 (germline): MDHEN, SYDVKM. The CDR3 sequence is CASSLSQGYGYTF. For the CDR3, the DNA is TGTGCCAGCAGTTTGTCACAGGGATATGGCTACACCTTC.

V gene TRBV6-2 or TRBV6-3 combines with J gene TRBJ1-2, with D unresolved. Germline CDR1 MNHEY, CDR2 SVGEGT. CDR3 length: 14 amino acids. V lost 3 bases and J lost 3, with 11 bases in between. In nucleotides, the CDR3 is TGTGCCAGCAGTTATAAAAGGACCTACTATGGCTACACCTTC. It encodes CASSYKRTYYGYTF.

This chain joins TRBV7-3 and TRBJ2-1; TRBD2 aligns across 11 bases. Germline V gene data show CDR1 as SGHTA and CDR2 as FQGTGA. This CDR3 has 15 amino acids. Germline trimming cut 5 bases from V and 8 bases from J; bases unmatched to any gene: 8. This CDR3 is CASSIPSGGHHEQFF. CDR3 DNA sequence: TGTGCCAGCAGCATCCCTAGCGGGGGGCATCATGAGCAGTTCTTC.

This CDR3 reads CASTVRDGYGYTF. DNA for the CDR3: TGTGCCAGTACGGTGAGGGACGGATATGGCTACACCTTC. This chain links TRBV19 with TRBJ1-2, with D perhaps TRBD1 (5 bases). V lost 7 bases, J lost 5 bases, and 14 bases lay in between. Germline V gene sequence: CDR1 LNHDA, CDR2 SQIVND (reference sequence). The CDR3 consists of 13 residues.

In its sample, this clone was seen a few times. The V call is TRBV6-4, the J call TRBJ2-3; 8 bases are a match to TRBD1. Germline V gene lookup returns CDR1 MRHNA and CDR2 SNTAGT. The CDR3 covers 14 residues. Germline trimming cut 3 bases from V and 2 bases from J; bases unmatched to any gene: 1. The CDR3 coding sequence is TGTGCCAGCAGTGAGGGACAGGCCACAGATACGCAGTATTTT. Its protein is CASSEGQATDTQYF.

The chain uses TRBV4-2 and TRBJ2-1; the D gene could be TRBD1 or TRBD2 (5 bases each). Trimming removed 4 bases at V and 8 bases at J, with 15 bases between. CDR1 is LGHNA and CDR2 is YNFKEQ in the germline V gene. This CDR3 is 14 amino acids long. CDR3 protein: CASSRDPQGDEQFF. Written as DNA, the CDR3 is TGTGCCAGCAGCCGGGACCCCCAAGGCGATGAGCAGTTCTTC.

The gene calls are TRBV18 and TRBJ2-7; TRBD1 might be the D (7 bases). V was clipped by 6 bases and J by 4 bases, with 16 bases between them. The CDR3 runs 14 residues. CDR1 KGHSH and CDR2 LQKENI come from the germline V gene. In DNA, the CDR3 is TGTGCCAGCTCTGAGAGACAGGGACTTTACGAGCAGTACTTC. It is translated as CASSERQGLYEQYF. Full variable domain (outside the CDR3, taken from reference TRBV18 and TRBJ2-7): NAGVMQNPRHLVRRRGQEARLRCSPMKGHSHVYWYRQLPEEGLKFMVYLQKENIIDESGMPKERFSAEFPKEGPSILRIQQVVRGDSAAYFCASSERQGLYEQYFGPGTRLTVT.

The chain uses TRBV27 and TRBJ1-3; 8 nucleotides line up with TRBD1. The V segment lost 6 bases and the J segment 0 bases; nucleotides outside the gene matches: 4. Looked up from germline, CDR1 is MNHEY and CDR2 is SMNVEV (reference sequence). CDR3 length equals 15 residues. The CDR3, as DNA: TGTGCCAGCAGGCAAACAGGGGGCTCTGGAAACACCATATATTTT. This gives the protein CASRQTGGSGNTIYF.

The V call is TRBV6-1, the J call TRBJ2-1, with D uncertain. Looked up from germline, CDR1 is MNHNS and CDR2 is SASEGT. This CDR3 has 15 amino acids. The V and J ends lost 1 base and 4 bases respectively, with 11 bases between them. This chain's CDR3 is CASSEDQWGYNEQFF. DNA for the CDR3: TGTGCCAGCAGTGAAGACCAGTGGGGTTACAATGAGCAGTTCTTC.

This chain joins TRBV7-8 and TRBJ1-1, with D perhaps TRBD1 (5 bases). This CDR3 comprises 15 residues. Trimming took off 5 bases at V and 0 bases at J, with 13 bases between the two ends. CDR1 is SGHVS, CDR2 FQNEAQ, per germline. The CDR3 region is CASSLPRQMNTEAFF. The CDR3 DNA reads TGTGCCAGCAGCCTTCCTAGACAGATGAACACTGAAGCTTTCTTT.

V is TRBV10-3 and J is TRBJ1-2; D may be TRBD1 (5 bases). CDR1 is ENHRY and CDR2 is SYGVKD in the germline V gene. Trimming left V 4 bases short and J 3 bases short, with 9 bases between. The CDR3 sequence is 13 residues long. CDR3 in DNA: TGTGCCATCAGTGCGGGGGGAGACTATGGCTACACCTTC. Its translation: CAISAGGDYGYTF.

The J gene is TRBJ2-1, the V gene TRBV19; D may be TRBD1 or TRBD2 (5 bases each). This CDR3 comprises 16 residues. Germline V gene lookup returns CDR1 LNHDA and CDR2 SQIVND (reference sequence). Trimming took off 1 base at V and 6 bases at J, with 16 bases between the two ends. The CDR3: CASSIGPGTLANEQFF. The CDR3 bases are TGTGCCAGTAGTATAGGCCCGGGGACGTTGGCCAATGAGCAGTTCTTC.

The J gene is TRBJ1-2, the V gene TRBV4-2, with 9 bases that match TRBD1. This CDR3 spans 16 amino acids. Germline V gives CDR1 LGHNA, CDR2 YNFKEQ. The V gene end was trimmed by 1 base and the J gene end by 4 bases; junction bases not matched to a gene: 7. As DNA, the CDR3 is TGTGCCAGCAGCCAAGCGGGGACAGGGCAAGGCTATGGCTACACCTTC. It encodes CASSQAGTGQGYGYTF.

The V call is TRBV19, the J call TRBJ2-7; TRBD1 agrees at 7 bases. Germline loops: CDR1 LNHDA, CDR2 SQIVND (reference sequence). Trimming removed 4 bases from V and 6 bases from J; junction bases left unmatched: 6. The CDR3 has 13 amino acids. In DNA form, the CDR3 reads TGTGCCAGTAGTACCCTTACAGGGGCCGAGCAGTACTTC. Translated, it gives CASSTLTGAEQYF.

By sample fraction, this clone is medium-sized (0.01 to 0.1%). The chain carries TRBV6-4 and TRBJ1-1; D is uncertain. The CDR3 spans 14 residues. The V gene lost 8 bases and the J gene lost 1 base, with 14 bases spanning the gap. The germline V gene encodes CDR1 MRHNA and CDR2 SNTAGT. The CDR3 coding sequence is TGTGCCAGCCGAAGTAACCAGGAGAACACTGAAGCTTTCTTT. Amino acid sequence: CASRSNQENTEAFF.

This clone appeared a single time. The chain uses TRBV5-1 and TRBJ1-4; 11 bases are a match to TRBD1. In germline, CDR1 is SGHRS, CDR2 YFSETQ. The CDR3 contains 16 residues. The V gene end was trimmed by 0 bases and the J gene end by 8 bases; junction bases not matched to a gene: 6. The CDR3 region has the DNA TGCGCCAGCAGCTTGGACGGACAGGGGGCCGGGGAAAAACTGTTTTTT. Its protein product is CASSLDGQGAGEKLFF.

DNA for the CDR3: TGTGCCAGCAGCGGGGGCCAGGGCCTCACTGAAGCTTTCTTT. The encoded protein is CASSGGQGLTEAFF. The chain links TRBV14 to TRBJ1-1, with D possibly TRBD1 on 6 matching bases. The germline gives CDR1 SGHDN, CDR2 FVKESK. There are 14 residues in the CDR3. The V and J ends lost 5 bases and 4 bases respectively, with 14 bases between them.

This chain links TRBV4-1 with TRBJ1-4; D unresolved. The germline V and J ends were trimmed by 0 bases and 3 bases, with 8 bases remaining between them. Germline CDR1 MGHRA, CDR2 YSYEKL. The CDR3 is 15 residues long. The CDR3, as DNA: TGCGCCAGCAGCCAAGATGACGTACCTAATGAAAAACTGTTTTTT. It is translated as CASSQDDVPNEKLFF.

The table lists this clone with a few counts. This chain connects TRBV5-1 to TRBJ1-1; TRBD1 might be the D (5 bases). Germline CDR1 and CDR2: SGHRS and YFSETQ. Trimming left V 4 bases short and J 1 base short, with 11 bases between. The CDR3 extends over 14 amino acids. The CDR3 DNA reads as TGCGCCAGCAGCCCGGGGACGGAGAACACTGAAGCTTTCTTT. Translated, it gives CASSPGTENTEAFF.

The genes are TRBV30 and TRBJ1-2, with 7 nucleotides matching TRBD1. J gave up 8 bases and V 3 bases, and 6 bases lay outside the gene matches. The CDR3 runs 12 residues. Germline CDR1 is GTSNPN and CDR2 is SVGIG (reference sequence). CDR3 nucleotide sequence: TGTGCCTGGAGCGACACAGGGGAGGGCTACACCTTC. Its protein product is CAWSDTGEGYTF.

The rearrangement joins TRBV30 to TRBJ2-3; 7 bases align to TRBD2. Germline V gene sequence: CDR1 GTSNPN, CDR2 SVGIG (reference sequence). The CDR3 consists of 17 residues. The J segment lost 2 bases and the V segment lost 0 bases, leaving 11 bases of the junction unmatched. The CDR3 spells CAWSVLRTSGITDTQYF. The CDR3 region has the DNA TGTGCCTGGAGTGTCTTGAGGACGAGCGGGATCACAGATACGCAGTATTTT.

This clone was seen just once. Written as DNA, the CDR3 is TGCGCCAGCAGCTTGGGGACAGGTCCTGAGGGCTACACCTTC. It specifies CASSLGTGPEGYTF. V is TRBV5-1 and J is TRBJ1-2; 7 nucleotides match TRBD1. Germline CDR1 reads SGHRS; CDR2 reads YFSETQ. The J segment lost 8 bases and the V segment lost 0 bases, leaving 7 bases of the junction unmatched. The CDR3 length is 14 residues.

V gene TRBV28 combines with J gene TRBJ1-2; no firm D call. Germline loops: CDR1 MDHEN, CDR2 SYDVKM. The CDR3 covers 15 residues. The ends were cut back, 3 bases at V and 0 bases at J, with 11 bases in the middle. For the CDR3, the DNA is TGTGCCAGCAGTTTTATTCGGGCTCCTAACTATGGCTACACCTTC. It specifies CASSFIRAPNYGYTF.